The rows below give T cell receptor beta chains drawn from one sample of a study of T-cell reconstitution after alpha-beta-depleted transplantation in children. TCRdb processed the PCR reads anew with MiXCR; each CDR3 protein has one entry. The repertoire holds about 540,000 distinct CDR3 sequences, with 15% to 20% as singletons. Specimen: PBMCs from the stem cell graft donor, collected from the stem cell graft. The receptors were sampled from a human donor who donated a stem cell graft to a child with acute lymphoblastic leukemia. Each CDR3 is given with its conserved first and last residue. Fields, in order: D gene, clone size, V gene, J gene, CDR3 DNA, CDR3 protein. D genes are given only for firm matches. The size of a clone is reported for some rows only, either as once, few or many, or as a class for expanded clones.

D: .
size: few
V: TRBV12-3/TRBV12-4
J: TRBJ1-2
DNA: TGTGCCAGCAGTTTCGGTCAGTCGAGGAACTATGGCTACACCTTC
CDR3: CASSFGQSRNYGYTF

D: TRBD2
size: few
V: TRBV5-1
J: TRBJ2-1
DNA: TGCGCCAGCAGCCGGACTAGCGGGAGTAACAATGAGCAGTTCTTC
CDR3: CASSRTSGSNNEQFF

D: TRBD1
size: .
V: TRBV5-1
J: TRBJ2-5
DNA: TGCGCCAGCAGCTTTAGGGGCCAGAGACAGGGCCGAGAGACCCACTACTTC
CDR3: CASSFRGQRQGRETHYF

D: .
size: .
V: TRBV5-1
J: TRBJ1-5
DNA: TGCGCCAGCAGCTTGGGCCCAGTAAATCAGCCCCAGCATTTT
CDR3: CASSLGPVNQPQHF

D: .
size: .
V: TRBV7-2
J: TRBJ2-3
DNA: TGTGCCACCGACCGCCTAGCTGCGACAGATACGCAGTATTTT
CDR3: CATDRLAATDTQYF

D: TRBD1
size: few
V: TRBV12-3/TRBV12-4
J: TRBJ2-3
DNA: TGTGCCAGCAGTAGGGACAGCCCAAGCGATACGCAGTATTTT
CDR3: CASSRDSPSDTQYF

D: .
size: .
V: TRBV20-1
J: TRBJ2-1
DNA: TGCAGTGCTCGGGGACCGAGGTACAATGAGCAGTTCTTC
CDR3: CSARGPRYNEQFF

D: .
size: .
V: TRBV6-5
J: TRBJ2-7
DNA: TGTGCCAGCAGTTACGGGGTAGGGAACGGCGAGCAGTACTTC
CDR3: CASSYGVGNGEQYF

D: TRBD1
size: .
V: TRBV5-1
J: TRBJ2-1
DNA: TGCGCCAGCAGCTGGAGGCAGGGGGCGGACAATGAGCAGTTCTTC
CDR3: CASSWRQGADNEQFF

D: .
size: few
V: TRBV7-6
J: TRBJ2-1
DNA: TGTGCCAGCAGCCATATTCTAGGTTACAATGAGCAGTTCTTC
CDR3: CASSHILGYNEQFF

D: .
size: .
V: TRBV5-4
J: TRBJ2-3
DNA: TGTGCCAGCAGCTTCTCCCAGCCCGGAGATACGCAGTATTTT
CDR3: CASSFSQPGDTQYF

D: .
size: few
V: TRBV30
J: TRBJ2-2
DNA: TGTGCCTGGAGTGTAACAGTGAACACCGGGGAGCTGTTTTTT
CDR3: CAWSVTVNTGELFF

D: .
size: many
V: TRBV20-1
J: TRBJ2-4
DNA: TGCAGTGCAACCCAAGAGGGGTCTAAAAACATTCAGTACTTC
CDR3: CSATQEGSKNIQYF

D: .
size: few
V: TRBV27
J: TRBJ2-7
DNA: TGTGCCAGCAGCCCGGGACTCCAAAGCTCCTACGAGCAGTACTTC
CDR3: CASSPGLQSSYEQYF

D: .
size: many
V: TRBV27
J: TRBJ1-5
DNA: TGTGCCAGCAGATACCCCGGGGCCCTGAGGAGCAATCAGCCCCAGCATTTT
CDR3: CASRYPGALRSNQPQHF

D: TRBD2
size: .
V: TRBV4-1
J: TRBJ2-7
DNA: TGCGCCAGCAGCCAAGTTGGCTTCAGCGGGAGTACGTACTTC
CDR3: CASSQVGFSGSTYF

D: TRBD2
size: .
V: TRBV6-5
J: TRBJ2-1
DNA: TGTGCCAGCAGTTACTCCTCGGGGGGTGAGCAGTTCTTC
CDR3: CASSYSSGGEQFF

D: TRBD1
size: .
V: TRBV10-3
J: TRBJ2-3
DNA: TGTGCCATCAGTCCGGGACAGGGGGCAGATACGCAGTATTTT
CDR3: CAISPGQGADTQYF

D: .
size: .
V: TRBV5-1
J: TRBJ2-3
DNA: TGCGCCAGCACCAGGACAGTGCAGCTTTCCGGCACAGATACGCAGTATTTT
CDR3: CASTRTVQLSGTDTQYF

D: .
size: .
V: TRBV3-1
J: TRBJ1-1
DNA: TGTGCCAGCAGCCCCCTCACAGGCGCCGAAGCTTTCTTT
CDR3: CASSPLTGAEAFF

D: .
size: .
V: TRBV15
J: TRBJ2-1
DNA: TGTGCCACCAGCAGAGATAGGAGGCAGGGCTGGGGTGGTATAGAGCAGTTCTTC
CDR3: CATSRDRRQGWGGIEQFF

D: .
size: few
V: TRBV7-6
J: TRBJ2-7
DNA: TGTGCCAGCAGCTTAGGGTCAGGGGGAGGGTTTATCTACGAGCAGTACTTC
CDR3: CASSLGSGGGFIYEQYF

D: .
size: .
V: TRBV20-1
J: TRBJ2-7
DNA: TGCAGTGCTAAATTGGCAGGGGAACCCTACGAGCAGTACTTC
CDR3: CSAKLAGEPYEQYF

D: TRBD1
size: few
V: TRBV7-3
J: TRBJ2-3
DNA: TGTGCCAGCAGCTTTACAGGGGGTCTGACAGATACGCAGTATTTT
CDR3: CASSFTGGLTDTQYF

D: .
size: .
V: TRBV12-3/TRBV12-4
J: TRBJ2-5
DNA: TGTGCCAGCAGCCGGATGGGGCCTTCTGGGACCCAGTACTTC
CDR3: CASSRMGPSGTQYF

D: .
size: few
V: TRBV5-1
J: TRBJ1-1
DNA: TGCGCCAGCAGCTTGGCCGGGGAGGCAGCTTTCTTT
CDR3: CASSLAGEAAFF

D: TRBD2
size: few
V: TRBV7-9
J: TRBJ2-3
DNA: TGTGCCAGCAGCTTAATCCGGGAGGCAGATACGCAGTATTTT
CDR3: CASSLIREADTQYF

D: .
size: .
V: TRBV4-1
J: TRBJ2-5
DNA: TGCGCCAGCAGCCAAGCGGGGGACCTTGGGACCCAGTACTTC
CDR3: CASSQAGDLGTQYF

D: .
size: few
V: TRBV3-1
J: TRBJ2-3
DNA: TGTGCCAGCAGCCAGGGACCCACCCTCAAGACCAGCACAGATACGCAGTATTTT
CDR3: CASSQGPTLKTSTDTQYF

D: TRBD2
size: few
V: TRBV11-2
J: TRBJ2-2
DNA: TGTGCCAGCAGCTTAGGTCTTAGCGGGAGAACCGGGGAGCTGTTTTTT
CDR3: CASSLGLSGRTGELFF

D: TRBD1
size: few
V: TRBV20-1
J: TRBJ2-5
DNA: TGCAGTGCTACGAGATGGGACAGTCAAGAGACCCAGTACTTC
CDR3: CSATRWDSQETQYF

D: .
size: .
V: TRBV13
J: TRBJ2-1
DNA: TGTGCCAGCAGCTTAGGCAGGGTCAATGAGCAGTTCTTC
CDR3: CASSLGRVNEQFF

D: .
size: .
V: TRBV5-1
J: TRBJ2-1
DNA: TGCGCCAGCAGCTTGTCGGGGCAGTATGAGCAGTTCTTC
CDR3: CASSLSGQYEQFF

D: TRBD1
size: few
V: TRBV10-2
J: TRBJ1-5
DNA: TGCGCCAGCAGTGAATCAGGGGGAAATCAGCCCCAGCATTTT
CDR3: CASSESGGNQPQHF

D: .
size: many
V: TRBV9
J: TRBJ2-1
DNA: TGTGCCAGCAGCGTATCAGCGGGTACCTACAATGAGCAGTTCTTC
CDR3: CASSVSAGTYNEQFF

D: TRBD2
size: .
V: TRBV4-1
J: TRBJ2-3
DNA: TGCGCCAGCAGCCAAGAGCCAGCGGGGATCACAGATACGCAGTATTTT
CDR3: CASSQEPAGITDTQYF

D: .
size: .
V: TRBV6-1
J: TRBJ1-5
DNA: TGTGCCAGCAGCCAAAGACGAACGAGCAATCAGCCCCAGCATTTT
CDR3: CASSQRRTSNQPQHF

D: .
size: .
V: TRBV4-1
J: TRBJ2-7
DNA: TGCGCCAGCAGCTTTCTTGTTGCCTACGAGCAGTACTTC
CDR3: CASSFLVAYEQYF

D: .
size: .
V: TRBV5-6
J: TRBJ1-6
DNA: TGTGCCAGCAGCGGGGACGGAAGCTCCTATAATTCACCCCTCCACTTT
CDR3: CASSGDGSSYNSPLHF

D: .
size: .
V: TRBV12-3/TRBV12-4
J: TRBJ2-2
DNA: TGTGCCAGCAGTTTTGGCAGACGGACCGGGGAGCTGTTTTTT
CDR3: CASSFGRRTGELFF

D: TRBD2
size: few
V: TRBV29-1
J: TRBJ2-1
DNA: TGCAGCGTTGTGGCTCTAGCGGGCCGGAATGAGCAGTTCTTC
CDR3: CSVVALAGRNEQFF